The clone carrying this TCR beta chain was observed a few times. The sample belongs to a study of cytomegalovirus exposure and HLA in healthy donors. CDR3 length equals 15 residues. Germline CDR1 and CDR2: SGHRS and YFSETQ. The ends were cut back, 0 bases at V and 5 bases at J, with 14 bases in the middle. Primers: 60 Vbeta forward and 13 Jbeta reverse. The data were produced by immunoSEQ multiplex PCR, yet TCRdb's version contains in-frame clones alone and is incomplete. There are 80,000 to 100,000 clones in the sample; around 70% occur only once, and about 2.5% lies in the top ten. The gene calls are TRBV5-1 and TRBJ1-1; D is unclear. The material sequenced was PBMCs. The sequence came from a man aged 50-59 years in good health and CMV-seronegative. The CDR3 region is CASSLEKGGFTEAFF. In DNA, the CDR3 is TGCGCCAGCAGCTTGGAAAAGGGAGGTTTTACTGAAGCTTTCTTT.